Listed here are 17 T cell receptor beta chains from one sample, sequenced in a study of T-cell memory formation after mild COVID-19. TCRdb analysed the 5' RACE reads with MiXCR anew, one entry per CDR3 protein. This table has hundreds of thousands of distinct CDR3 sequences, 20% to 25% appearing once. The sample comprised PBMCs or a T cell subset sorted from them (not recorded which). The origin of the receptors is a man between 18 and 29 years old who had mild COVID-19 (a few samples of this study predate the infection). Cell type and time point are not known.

The CDR3 DNA is TGTGCCATCAGACCCCGGGACTCCGAAATGACCTACGAGCAGTACTTC. This translates into CAIRPRDSEMTYEQYF. The chain links TRBV10-3 to TRBJ2-7; D possibly corresponds to TRBD2 (6 bases). The germline CDR1 and CDR2 sequences are ENHRY and SYGVKD. The CDR3 extends over 16 amino acids. Trimming took off 6 bases at V and 2 bases at J, with 20 bases between the two ends.

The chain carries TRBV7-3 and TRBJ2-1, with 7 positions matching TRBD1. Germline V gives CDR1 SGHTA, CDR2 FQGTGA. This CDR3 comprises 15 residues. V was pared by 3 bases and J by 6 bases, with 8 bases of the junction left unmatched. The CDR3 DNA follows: TGTGCCAGCAGCTTGAACGACAGGGCGGGCAATGAGCAGTTCTTC. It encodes CASSLNDRAGNEQFF.

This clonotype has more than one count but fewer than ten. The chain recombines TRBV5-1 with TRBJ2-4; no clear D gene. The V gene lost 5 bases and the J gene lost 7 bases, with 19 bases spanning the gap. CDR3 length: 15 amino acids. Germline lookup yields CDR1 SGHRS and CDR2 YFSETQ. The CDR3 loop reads CASSEAQGKRNIQYF. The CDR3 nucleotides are TGCGCCAGCAGTGAGGCTCAAGGGAAAAGGAACATTCAGTACTTC.

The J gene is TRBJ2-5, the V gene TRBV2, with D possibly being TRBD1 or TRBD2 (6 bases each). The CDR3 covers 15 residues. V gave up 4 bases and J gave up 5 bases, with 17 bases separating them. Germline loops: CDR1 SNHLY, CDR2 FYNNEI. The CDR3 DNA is TGTGCCAGCAGTGTTCCCAGGGGACTTCGGGAGACCCAGTACTTC. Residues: CASSVPRGLRETQYF. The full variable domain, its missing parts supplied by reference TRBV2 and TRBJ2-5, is EPEVTQTPSHQVTQMGQEVILRCVPISNHLYFYWYRQILGQKVEFLVSFYNNEISEKSEIFDDQFSVERPDGSNFTLKIRSTKLEDSAMYFCASSVPRGLRETQYFGPGTRLLVL.

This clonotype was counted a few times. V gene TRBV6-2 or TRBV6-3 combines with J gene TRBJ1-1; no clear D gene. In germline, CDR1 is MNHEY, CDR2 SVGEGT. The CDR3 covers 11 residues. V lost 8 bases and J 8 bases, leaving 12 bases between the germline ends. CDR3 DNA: TGTGCCAGCCAGACGGGCAGGGAAGCTTTCTTT. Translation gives CASQTGREAFF.

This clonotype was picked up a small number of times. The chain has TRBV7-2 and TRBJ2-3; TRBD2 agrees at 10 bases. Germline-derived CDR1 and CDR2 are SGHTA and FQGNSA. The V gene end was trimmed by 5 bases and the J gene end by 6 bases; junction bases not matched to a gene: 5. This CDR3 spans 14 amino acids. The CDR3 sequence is CASSISGGPDTQYF. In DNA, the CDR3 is TGTGCCAGCAGCATTAGCGGGGGGCCGGATACGCAGTATTTT.

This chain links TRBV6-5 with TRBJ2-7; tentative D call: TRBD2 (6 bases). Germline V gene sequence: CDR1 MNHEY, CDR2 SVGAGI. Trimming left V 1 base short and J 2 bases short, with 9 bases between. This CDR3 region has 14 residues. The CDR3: CASSYWRGPYEQYF. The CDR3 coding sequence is TGTGCCAGCAGTTACTGGAGGGGTCCCTACGAGCAGTACTTC.

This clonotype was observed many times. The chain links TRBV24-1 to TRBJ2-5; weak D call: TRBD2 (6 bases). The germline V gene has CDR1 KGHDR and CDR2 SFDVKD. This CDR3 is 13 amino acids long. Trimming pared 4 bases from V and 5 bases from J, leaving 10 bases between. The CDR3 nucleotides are TGTGCCACCAGTGAATCGGGGGTTGAGACCCAGTACTTC. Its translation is CATSESGVETQYF.

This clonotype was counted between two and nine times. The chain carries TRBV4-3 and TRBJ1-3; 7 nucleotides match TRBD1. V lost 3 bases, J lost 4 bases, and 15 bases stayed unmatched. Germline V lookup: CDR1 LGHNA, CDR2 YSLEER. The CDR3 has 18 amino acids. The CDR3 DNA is TGCGCCAGCAGCCAGAGCCTATTACAGGGGTCGACGGGAAACACCATATATTTT. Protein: CASSQSLLQGSTGNTIYF.

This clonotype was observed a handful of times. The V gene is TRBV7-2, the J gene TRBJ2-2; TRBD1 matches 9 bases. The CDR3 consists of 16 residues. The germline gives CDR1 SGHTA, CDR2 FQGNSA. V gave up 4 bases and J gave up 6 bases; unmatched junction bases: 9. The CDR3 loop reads CASSSILGQGSGELFF. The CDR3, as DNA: TGTGCCAGCAGCTCCATCCTCGGACAGGGGTCCGGGGAGCTGTTTTTT.

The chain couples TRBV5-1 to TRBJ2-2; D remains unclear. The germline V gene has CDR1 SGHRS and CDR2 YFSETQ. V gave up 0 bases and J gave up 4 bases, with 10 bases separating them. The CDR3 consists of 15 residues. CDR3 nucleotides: TGCGCCAGCAGCTTGGCCGAGTCTCTCACCGGGGAGCTGTTTTTT. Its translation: CASSLAESLTGELFF.

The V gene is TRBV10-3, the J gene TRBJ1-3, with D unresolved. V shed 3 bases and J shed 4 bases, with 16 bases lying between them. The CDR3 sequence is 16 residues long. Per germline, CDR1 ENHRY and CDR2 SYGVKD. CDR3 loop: CAISDPGLRAGNTIYF. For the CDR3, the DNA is TGTGCCATCAGTGACCCCGGTTTGCGGGCAGGAAACACCATATATTTT.

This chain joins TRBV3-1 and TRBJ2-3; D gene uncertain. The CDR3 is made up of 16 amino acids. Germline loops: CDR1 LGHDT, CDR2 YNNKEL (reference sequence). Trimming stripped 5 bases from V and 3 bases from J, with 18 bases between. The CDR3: CASSATLGVGTDTQYF. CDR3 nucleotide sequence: TGTGCCAGCAGCGCCACCCTTGGGGTTGGTACAGATACGCAGTATTTT.

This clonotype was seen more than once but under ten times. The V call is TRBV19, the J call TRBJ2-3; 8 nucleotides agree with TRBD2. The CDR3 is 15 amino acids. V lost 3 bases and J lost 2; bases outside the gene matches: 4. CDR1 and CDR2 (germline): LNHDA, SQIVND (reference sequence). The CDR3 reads CASSIQRGITDTQYF. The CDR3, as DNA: TGTGCCAGTAGTATTCAGCGGGGGATCACAGATACGCAGTATTTT.

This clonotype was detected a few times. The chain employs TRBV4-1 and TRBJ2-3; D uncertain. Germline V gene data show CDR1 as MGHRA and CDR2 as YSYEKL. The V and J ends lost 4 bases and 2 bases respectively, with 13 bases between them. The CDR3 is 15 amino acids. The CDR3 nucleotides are TGCGCCAGCAGCCCAGCCTGGGATTACACAGATACGCAGTATTTT. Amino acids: CASSPAWDYTDTQYF.

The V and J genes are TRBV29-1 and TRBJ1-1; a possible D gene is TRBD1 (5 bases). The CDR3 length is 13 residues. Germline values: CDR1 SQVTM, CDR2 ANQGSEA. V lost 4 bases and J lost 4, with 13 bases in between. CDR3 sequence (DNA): TGCAGCGTTGTAGAGGGTGGGGCCACTGAAGCTTTCTTT. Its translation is CSVVEGGATEAFF.

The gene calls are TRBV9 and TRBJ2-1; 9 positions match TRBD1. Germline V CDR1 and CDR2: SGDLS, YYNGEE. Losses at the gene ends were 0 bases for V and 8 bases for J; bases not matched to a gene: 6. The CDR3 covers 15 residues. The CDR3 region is CASSVGGTGYHEQFF. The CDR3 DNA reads TGTGCCAGCAGCGTAGGTGGGACAGGGTACCATGAGCAGTTCTTC.